This T cell receptor beta chain was obtained from a study of T-cell memory formation after mild COVID-19. Study findings and constraints: Some SARS-CoV-2-responding clones were already detected in memory before infection. Mainly CM and EM harbored the contracting CD4+ clones; mainly EMRA harbored the CD8+ ones.

Note on this clonotype: Its matching antigen is unknown.

After 5'RACE with constant-segment primers, TCR alpha and TCR beta cDNA libraries carrying sample barcodes and UMIs were obtained. TCRdb re-derived calls from the 5' RACE reads in MiXCR, one entry per CDR3 protein. The table lists about 160,000 distinct CDR3 sequences, 25% to 40% of them singletons. Germline lookup yields CDR1 SNHLY and CDR2 FYNNEI. J gave up 6 bases and V 7 bases, and 17 bases lay outside the gene matches. CDR3 size: 17 residues. The sample was PBMCs or a T cell subset sorted from them (not recorded which). The V gene is TRBV2, the J gene TRBJ1-2, with 10 bases matching TRBD1. The receptor comes from an adult woman who had mild COVID-19 (a few samples of this study predate the infection). Cell type and time point are not known. For the CDR3, the DNA is TGTGCCAGCACTCAGCCTTTCCGGGACAGGGGTCGGGATGGCTACACCTTC. It specifies CASTQPFRDRGRDGYTF.